This note documents a single TCR beta chain sequence. This CDR3 region has 14 residues. Germline V gene lookup returns CDR1 SGHRS and CDR2 YFSETQ. V was pared by 3 bases and J by 4 bases, with 13 bases between. These data belong to a study of blood T cell repertoires in COVID-19. Across the study: The United States, Italy and Spain provided the acute and convalescent COVID-19 samples. From T cells, B-cell-depleted T cells, or PBMCs came the material, which was cDNA or gDNA.

TCRdb's table, derived via immunoSEQ multiplex PCR, lists solely in-frame clones and lacks some. This table has 200,000 or so clones, 80% to 85% appearing once. Cohorts were determined from participant-reported clinical history. The specimen sequenced was PBMCs or T cells enriched from blood (not recorded which). This chain connects TRBV5-1 to TRBJ1-2; D is possibly TRBD1 (6 bases). The source of this sequence is a man in his forties who had recovered from COVID-19. The CDR3 here is CASSSTGTSYGYTF. As DNA, the CDR3 is TGCGCCAGCAGCTCGACCGGGACAAGCTATGGCTACACCTTC.